A selection of T cell receptor beta chains follows, all from one sample in a study of T cells in localized non-small cell lung cancer. Data came from immunoSEQ multiplex PCR; TCRdb stores just in-frame clones and leaves some out. The sample has 45,000 to 60,000 clones; about 88% are singletons. The specimen comprised PBMCs, sampled before any cancer treatment. All receptors derive from a man aged 35-69 years with stage II lung adenocarcinoma. The CDR3 runs from the conserved cysteine through the conserved F or W. The D gene is left open where the match is weak. Not every row has a clone size; where given, it reads once, few, many or a size class.

d_call j_call v_call clone_size cdr3_aa cdr3_nt
TRBD1 TRBJ1-4 TRBV30 once CAWNEDREEKLFF TGTGCCTGGAACGAGGACAGGGAGGAAAAACTGTTTTTT
TRBD1 TRBJ2-2 TRBV5-1 NA CASSLSTGTNTGELFF TGCGCCAGCAGCTTGTCGACAGGGACGAACACCGGGGAGCTGTTTTTT
NA TRBJ2-7 TRBV4-1 NA CASSPWTDAYEQYF TGCGCCAGCAGCCCGTGGACAGATGCCTACGAGCAGTACTTC
NA TRBJ2-2 TRBV4-1 NA CASSQDRLGTGELFF TGCGCCAGCAGCCAAGATAGATTGGGTACCGGGGAGCTGTTTTTT
NA TRBJ2-5 TRBV9 NA CASSVASSIGETQYF TGTGCCAGCAGCGTAGCCTCTAGCATAGGAGAGACCCAGTACTTC
NA TRBJ1-3 TRBV5-6 NA CASSLTGSGNTIYF TGTGCCAGCAGCTTGACAGGATCGGGAAACACCATATATTTT
NA TRBJ1-2 TRBV2 NA CASREWQDVAYGYTF TGTGCCAGCAGAGAGTGGCAGGACGTGGCCTATGGCTACACCTTC
TRBD1 TRBJ1-1 TRBV5-1 NA CASSFRQGLNTEAFF TGCGCCAGCAGTTTCCGACAGGGATTGAACACTGAAGCTTTCTTT
TRBD1 TRBJ1-1 TRBV7-8 NA CASSLMGQRNTEAFF TGTGCCAGCAGCTTAATGGGACAGCGGAACACTGAAGCTTTCTTT
TRBD1 TRBJ2-3 TRBV19 NA CASSFRTGWAQYF TGTGCCAGTAGTTTTCGGACAGGGTGGGCGCAGTATTTT
NA TRBJ1-2 TRBV19 medium-sized CASSPRGGGYTF TGTGCCAGTAGTCCCAGGGGAGGTGGCTACACCTTC
NA TRBJ2-1 TRBV2 NA CASSGWGGYNEQFF TGTGCCAGCAGTGGGTGGGGCGGCTACAATGAGCAGTTCTTC